A selection of T cell receptor beta chains follows, all from one sample in a study of blood T cell repertoires in COVID-19. Sequencing was performed with immunoSEQ multiplex PCR; in TCRdb, only in-frame clones are kept and a portion is missing. The data contain about 50,000 clones, about 72% of them seen just once; the ten biggest clones take up about 6.1%. Sequencing was done on a sample of PBMCs or T cells enriched from blood (not recorded which). The receptors derive from a woman aged 45-59 years with acute COVID-19. Both conserved end residues are part of each CDR3. Each record gives: J gene, clone size, D gene, V gene, CDR3 DNA, CDR3 protein. D genes are given only for firm matches. Rows give clone size only sometimes, using once, few, many, or a class for an expanded clone.

TRBJ2-3,NA,NA,TRBV29-1,TGCAGCGTTGCTGCGGCGGGGAGCACAGATACGCAGTATTTT,CSVAAAGSTDTQYF
TRBJ2-7,once,NA,TRBV5-1,TGCGCCAGCAGCTTGATAGGGAGAACCTACGAGCAGTACTTC,CASSLIGRTYEQYF
TRBJ1-5,NA,NA,TRBV12-5,TGTGCTAGTGGTTTGGTACGGATGAGGACTCAGGTCGGATCGCGCAATCAGCCCCAGCATTTT,CASGLVRMRTQVGSRNQPQHF
TRBJ2-1,NA,NA,TRBV9,TGTGCCAGCAGCGTAGGGACAGACAATGAGCAGTTCTTC,CASSVGTDNEQFF
TRBJ1-2,NA,TRBD1,TRBV30,TGTGCCTGGTACCTTTGGGACAGGGCCTTCGGGGGCTACACCTTC,CAWYLWDRAFGGYTF
TRBJ2-3,once,NA,TRBV11-2,TGTGCCAGCAGCTTTAAGCTTGGAGCAGATACGCAGTATTTT,CASSFKLGADTQYF
TRBJ2-1,few,TRBD2,TRBV4-2,TGTGCCAGCAGCCAGGTTAGACGCAAGCGGGGTAGCTCCTACAATGAGCAGTTCTTC,CASSQVRRKRGSSYNEQFF
TRBJ1-5,few,TRBD1,TRBV27,TGTGCCAGCAGCCCAGGGACAGGGTACACTCAGCCCCAGCATTTT,CASSPGTGYTQPQHF
TRBJ2-7,NA,NA,TRBV11-1,TGTGCCAGCAGCCCACAAGACAGCGCAGCCTACGAGCAGTACTTC,CASSPQDSAAYEQYF
TRBJ1-1,NA,NA,TRBV6-2/TRBV6-3,TGTGCCAGCAGTTACCTATCGAACACTGAAGCTTTCTTT,CASSYLSNTEAFF
TRBJ2-1,NA,TRBD1,TRBV5-1,TGCGCCAGCAGCTTCCAGGGGGCGGAGCAGTTCTTC,CASSFQGAEQFF
TRBJ2-1,medium-sized,TRBD2,TRBV4-2,TGTGCCAGCAGCTCCGGGGGGGCCGGTTTTCATGAGCAGTTCTTC,CASSSGGAGFHEQFF
TRBJ2-3,NA,NA,TRBV13,TGTGCCAGCAGCAGGACAGCGGATACGCAGTATTTT,CASSRTADTQYF
TRBJ2-2,NA,NA,TRBV5-6,TGTGCCAGCAGCTATTACACGGGCACCGGGGAGCTGTTTTTT,CASSYYTGTGELFF